This is a list of T cell receptor beta chains from one sample in a study of T cell responses to AZD1222 COVID-19 vaccine. Profiled with immunoSEQ multiplex PCR; TCRdb holds only in-frame clones, not every one. The table includes 95,000 to 130,000 clones, 70% to 90% detected once. The source material was peripheral blood, sampled on day 0 of MenACWY control vaccination. These receptors all stem from an adult in good health. The CDR3 runs from the conserved cysteine through the conserved F or W. The D gene is left open where the match is weak. Some rows mark clone size as missing; the rest say once, few, many or name a class of expanded clone.

clone_size: NA; v_call: TRBV9; j_call: TRBJ1-3; d_call: NA; cdr3_nt: TGTGCCAGCAGCGTAGATGGGGGGGCAGCTGGAAACACCATATATTTT; cdr3_aa: CASSVDGGAAGNTIYF
clone_size: NA; v_call: TRBV7-3; j_call: TRBJ2-1; d_call: NA; cdr3_nt: TGTGCCAGCAGCTTAGGAGGGCTGCCAGACAATGAGCAGTTCTTC; cdr3_aa: CASSLGGLPDNEQFF
clone_size: NA; v_call: TRBV2; j_call: TRBJ2-3; d_call: NA; cdr3_nt: TGTGCCAGCAGTCGCGGATCCCCAGATACGCAGTATTTT; cdr3_aa: CASSRGSPDTQYF
clone_size: NA; v_call: TRBV10-3; j_call: TRBJ2-7; d_call: TRBD1; cdr3_nt: TGTGCCATCAGTGCGGGACAGATTTTCTACGAGCAGTACTTC; cdr3_aa: CAISAGQIFYEQYF
clone_size: NA; v_call: TRBV6-6; j_call: TRBJ2-5; d_call: TRBD2; cdr3_nt: TGTGCCACTAACCGGGGGGGCCGTCGAGAGACCCAGTACTTC; cdr3_aa: CATNRGGRRETQYF
clone_size: NA; v_call: TRBV3-1/TRBV3-2; j_call: TRBJ2-1; d_call: TRBD1; cdr3_nt: TGTGCCAGCAGCCCACAGGGGGGCAATGAGCAGTTCTTC; cdr3_aa: CASSPQGGNEQFF
clone_size: NA; v_call: TRBV5-4; j_call: TRBJ1-2; d_call: TRBD1; cdr3_nt: TGTGCCAGCAGCAGCCAGGGGGAGAACGATGGCTACACCTTC; cdr3_aa: CASSSQGENDGYTF
clone_size: NA; v_call: TRBV7-2; j_call: TRBJ1-2; d_call: TRBD1; cdr3_nt: TGTGCCAGCAGCTTAGGGGGACAGGGAGGTGGCTACACCTTC; cdr3_aa: CASSLGGQGGGYTF
clone_size: NA; v_call: TRBV2; j_call: TRBJ1-1; d_call: NA; cdr3_nt: TGTGCCAGCAGTGAAGAGAGACACCGGAACACTGAAGCTTTCTTT; cdr3_aa: CASSEERHRNTEAFF
clone_size: few; v_call: TRBV5-4; j_call: TRBJ1-2; d_call: NA; cdr3_nt: TGTGCCAGCAGCTTGGTAGAGGGCCGCTATGGCTACACCTTC; cdr3_aa: CASSLVEGRYGYTF
clone_size: NA; v_call: TRBV11-2; j_call: TRBJ1-1; d_call: NA; cdr3_nt: TGTGCCAGCAGCTCAATGGCCTCCCCATGGGCTTTCTTT; cdr3_aa: CASSSMASPWAFF
clone_size: NA; v_call: TRBV7-9; j_call: TRBJ1-5; d_call: NA; cdr3_nt: TGTGCCAGCAGCTTAACGGCAGGGGATCAGCCCCAGCATTTT; cdr3_aa: CASSLTAGDQPQHF
clone_size: NA; v_call: TRBV7-9; j_call: TRBJ1-2; d_call: NA; cdr3_nt: TGTGCCAGCAGCTTTAACACACTCTCCTATGGCTACACCTTC; cdr3_aa: CASSFNTLSYGYTF
clone_size: NA; v_call: TRBV5-1; j_call: TRBJ1-2; d_call: NA; cdr3_nt: TGCGCCAGCAGCTTGGCCGTCGGGACTAACTATGGCTACACCTTC; cdr3_aa: CASSLAVGTNYGYTF
clone_size: NA; v_call: TRBV18; j_call: TRBJ2-7; d_call: NA; cdr3_nt: TGTGCCAGCTCACCGACAGGCGAATCCTACGAGCAGTACTTC; cdr3_aa: CASSPTGESYEQYF
clone_size: NA; v_call: TRBV28; j_call: TRBJ1-5; d_call: NA; cdr3_nt: TGTGCCAGTCGGGACACCCGCCATAGCAATCAGCCCCAGCATTTT; cdr3_aa: CASRDTRHSNQPQHF
clone_size: NA; v_call: TRBV27; j_call: TRBJ2-7; d_call: NA; cdr3_nt: TGTGCCAGCAGTTCTGGACTTTGGGTAGGGGGCTACGAGCAGTACTTC; cdr3_aa: CASSSGLWVGGYEQYF
clone_size: NA; v_call: TRBV25-1; j_call: TRBJ1-6; d_call: TRBD1; cdr3_nt: TGTGCCAGCAGGGCCCTTGGACAGGGTTTCTCACCCCTCCACTTT; cdr3_aa: CASRALGQGFSPLHF
clone_size: NA; v_call: TRBV5-4; j_call: TRBJ1-2; d_call: TRBD1; cdr3_nt: TGTGCCAGCAGCCCGATTGACAGGGGGCGAGATGGCTACACCTTC; cdr3_aa: CASSPIDRGRDGYTF
clone_size: NA; v_call: TRBV4-1; j_call: TRBJ1-6; d_call: TRBD1; cdr3_nt: TGCGCCAGCAGCCAAGCAGGGGGCGATAATTCACCCCTCCACTTT; cdr3_aa: CASSQAGGDNSPLHF
clone_size: NA; v_call: TRBV30; j_call: TRBJ2-7; d_call: NA; cdr3_nt: TGTGCCTGGCGTAATGGGGGTGGGCACGAGCAGTACTTC; cdr3_aa: CAWRNGGGHEQYF
clone_size: few; v_call: TRBV28; j_call: TRBJ1-2; d_call: NA; cdr3_nt: TGTGCCAGCACCTTGCTAGAGCGTAACTATGGCTACACCTTC; cdr3_aa: CASTLLERNYGYTF
clone_size: NA; v_call: TRBV13; j_call: TRBJ1-2; d_call: TRBD1; cdr3_nt: TGTGCCAGCAGCCATAAAAGAGGGACAGCTACTAACTATGGCTACACCTTC; cdr3_aa: CASSHKRGTATNYGYTF
clone_size: NA; v_call: TRBV4-2; j_call: TRBJ2-5; d_call: NA; cdr3_nt: TGTGCCAGCAGCCAAGATTGGGGAGGAGAGACCCAGTACTTC; cdr3_aa: CASSQDWGGETQYF
clone_size: NA; v_call: TRBV5-1; j_call: TRBJ2-5; d_call: NA; cdr3_nt: TGCGCCAGCAGCTTGGCCCTCAGGGCACAAGAGGGCCAAGAGACCCAGTACTTC; cdr3_aa: CASSLALRAQEGQETQYF
clone_size: NA; v_call: TRBV28; j_call: TRBJ1-4; d_call: TRBD1; cdr3_nt: TGTGCCAGCAGTTTAATGAGGTTCGACAGGGGGCCCTTGGGGAAAGAAAAACTGTTTTTT; cdr3_aa: CASSLMRFDRGPLGKEKLFF
clone_size: NA; v_call: TRBV6-1; j_call: TRBJ1-5; d_call: NA; cdr3_nt: TGTGCCATCGAACCGTTTCAGGGAAGCAATCAGCCCCAGCATTTT; cdr3_aa: CAIEPFQGSNQPQHF
clone_size: NA; v_call: TRBV10-1; j_call: TRBJ2-5; d_call: NA; cdr3_nt: TGCGCCAGCAGTGGAGGCGGAGGGGGTGGAGAGACCCAGTACTTC; cdr3_aa: CASSGGGGGGETQYF
clone_size: NA; v_call: TRBV28; j_call: TRBJ1-1; d_call: NA; cdr3_nt: TGTGCCAGCAGTTTGGGGAACACTGAAGCTTTCTTT; cdr3_aa: CASSLGNTEAFF
clone_size: NA; v_call: TRBV7-2; j_call: TRBJ2-7; d_call: NA; cdr3_nt: TGTGCCAGCAGCCCTACCCCCTACGAGCAGTACTTC; cdr3_aa: CASSPTPYEQYF
clone_size: NA; v_call: TRBV4-1; j_call: TRBJ2-7; d_call: NA; cdr3_nt: TGCGCCAGCAGCGTCGCGGGACCTACCTACGAGCAGTACTTC; cdr3_aa: CASSVAGPTYEQYF